The clone carrying this T cell receptor (beta chain) was found many times. The authors amplified TCR beta CDR3 regions, and they did so from RNA transcripts for repertoire sequencing. In the first round, RT-PCR was carried out with HTBI primers, and a multiplex PCR formed the second round. TCRdb analysed the multiplex PCR reads with MiXCR anew, one entry per CDR3 protein. The sample lists more than 300,000 distinct CDR3 sequences; about 15% were seen once. This record belongs to a study of Graves' ophthalmopathy and Graves' hyperthyroidism. Deletions cut 3 bases from V and 1 base from J, with 6 bases between. The germline V gene has CDR1 DFQATT and CDR2 SNEGSKA (reference sequence). This CDR3 comprises 13 residues.

This chain connects TRBV20-1 to TRBJ2-2; D not resolved. Sequencing input: peripheral blood. The sequence was obtained from an adult woman with stable Graves' hyperthyroidism. In DNA form, the CDR3 reads TGCAGTGCTAGCCCAGTGAACACCGGGGAGCTGTTTTTT. Residues: CSASPVNTGELFF.